This TCR beta chain was identified during a study of T-cell reconstitution after alpha-beta-depleted transplantation in children. This clonotype was picked up many times. Its target is not known. A library of TCRbeta sequences, prepared with unique molecular identifiers, was generated. TCRdb independently ran MiXCR on the PCR reads; one entry per CDR3 protein. The profile shows approximately 150,000 distinct CDR3 sequences, roughly 8.8% of them singletons. Germline loops: CDR1 SQVTM, CDR2 ANQGSEA. There are 13 residues in the CDR3. Trimming cost V 6 bases and J 5 bases; bases outside gene matches: 6. Study-level findings and limits: In some patients, recipient T cells and intrathymic progenitors surviving conditioning explained high day-60 diversity.

The rearrangement links TRBV29-1 to TRBJ2-3; 9 bases map to TRBD1. The origin of this receptor is a female patient aged 2-15 years who had a stem cell transplant for congenital amegakaryocytic thrombocytopenia, so the T cells may come from the graft donor. This sample comprised PBMCs, mostly from graft donor cells, obtained 180 days after TCRalphabeta/CD19-depleted stem cell transplant. The CDR3 DNA is TGCAGCGTGGTTACAGGGGGCCTAGATACGCAGTATTTT. This translates into CSVVTGGLDTQYF.